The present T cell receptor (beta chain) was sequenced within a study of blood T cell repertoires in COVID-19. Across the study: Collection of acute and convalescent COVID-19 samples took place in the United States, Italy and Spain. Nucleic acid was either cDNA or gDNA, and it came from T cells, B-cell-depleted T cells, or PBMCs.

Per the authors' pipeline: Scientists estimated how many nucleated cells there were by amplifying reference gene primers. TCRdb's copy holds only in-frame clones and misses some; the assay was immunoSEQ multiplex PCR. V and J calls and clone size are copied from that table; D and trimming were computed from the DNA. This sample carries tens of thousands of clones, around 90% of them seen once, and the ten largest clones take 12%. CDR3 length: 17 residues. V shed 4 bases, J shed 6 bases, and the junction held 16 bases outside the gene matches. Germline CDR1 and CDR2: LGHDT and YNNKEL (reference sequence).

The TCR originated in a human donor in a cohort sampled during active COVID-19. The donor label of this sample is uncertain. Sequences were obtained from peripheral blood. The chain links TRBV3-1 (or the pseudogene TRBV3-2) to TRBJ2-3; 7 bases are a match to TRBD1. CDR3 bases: TGTGCCAGCAGCCGTCTCGGGAAGGCAGGGGGAAGGGATACGCAGTATTTT. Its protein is CASSRLGKAGGRDTQYF.